This T cell receptor (beta chain) was profiled in a study of tissue T cells after allogeneic stem cell transplantation. At the level of the study: This research-autopsy study prospectively enrolled adult allogeneic hematopoietic cell transplant recipients with steroid-refractory graft-versus-host disease. Four unmodified and three CD34-selected T-cell-depleted grafts went to graft-versus-host disease patients. Where cell numbers permitted, CD3+ T cells were sorted from preserved blood and marrow. Study-wide results and limits: TCR repertoires tracked anatomic similarity, regardless of disease or transplant status.

Here immunoSEQ multiplex PCR was the method, and the copy in TCRdb shows in-frame clones only, minus some. This table holds tens of thousands of clones, approximately 92% found once. The V gene's germline CDR1 is LGHDT and CDR2 YNNKEL (reference sequence). The CDR3 consists of 16 residues. The V gene lost 2 bases and the J gene lost 0 bases, with 11 bases spanning the gap. In regard to this clone: Antigen specificity is unknown.

This receptor was taken from a woman aged 40-70 years who later had graft-versus-host disease after an allogeneic stem cell transplant. The J gene is TRBJ1-3, the V gene TRBV3-1 (or the pseudogene TRBV3-2); D call uncertain. Sequenced material: blood, taken before transplantation. Here the CDR3 reads CASSQIRVSSGNTIYF. The CDR3 DNA is TGTGCCAGCAGCCAAATACGCGTAAGCTCTGGAAACACCATATATTTT.